Reported below is one T cell receptor (beta chain). No treatment of any kind had been given to any patient before thyroid surgery. J was trimmed by 0 bases and V by 1 base; bases with no gene match: 8. Germline-derived CDR1 and CDR2 are DFQATT and SNEGSKA (reference sequence). The CDR3 covers 16 residues. The data originate from a study of metastatic and nonmetastatic thyroid tumors. TCRdb re-called clones from the PCR reads using MiXCR. The sample holds approximately 34,000 clones, 15% to 20% seen once. The sample consisted of blood. The source of this sequence is a female donor with papillary thyroid cancer or a benign thyroid nodule (not recorded which). Some clones in this sample may be carry-over from other donors' samples. The chain couples TRBV20-1 to TRBJ2-7, with 8 bases identical to TRBD2. CDR3 in DNA: TGCAGTGCTAGAGGGGGCCAGCGGGAGAGCTCCTACGAGCAGTACTTC. This encodes CSARGGQRESSYEQYF.